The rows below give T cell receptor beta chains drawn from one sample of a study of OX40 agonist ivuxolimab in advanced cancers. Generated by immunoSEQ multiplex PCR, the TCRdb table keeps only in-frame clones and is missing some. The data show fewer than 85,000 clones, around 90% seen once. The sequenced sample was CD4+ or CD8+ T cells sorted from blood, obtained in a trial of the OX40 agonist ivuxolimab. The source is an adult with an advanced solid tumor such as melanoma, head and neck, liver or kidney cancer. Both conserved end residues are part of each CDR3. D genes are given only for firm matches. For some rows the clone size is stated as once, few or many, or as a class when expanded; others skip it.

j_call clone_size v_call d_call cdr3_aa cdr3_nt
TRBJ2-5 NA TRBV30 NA CAWSVRGETQYF TGTGCCTGGAGTGTACGAGGGGAGACCCAGTACTTC
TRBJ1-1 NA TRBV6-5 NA CASSYSRGRTEAFF TGTGCCAGCAGTTACTCAAGGGGAAGAACTGAAGCTTTCTTT
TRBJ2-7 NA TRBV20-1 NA CSASKGYEQYF TGCAGTGCTAGTAAGGGCTACGAGCAGTACTTC
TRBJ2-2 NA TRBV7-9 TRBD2 CASSGSGSTGELFF TGTGCCAGCAGCGGTAGCGGGAGCACCGGGGAGCTGTTTTTT
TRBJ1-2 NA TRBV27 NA CASSLSSADNYGYTF TGTGCCAGCAGTTTATCTTCAGCCGATAACTATGGCTACACCTTC
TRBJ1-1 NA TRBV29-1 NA CSVEQQVGTEAFF TGCAGCGTTGAACAGCAGGTGGGCACTGAAGCTTTCTTT
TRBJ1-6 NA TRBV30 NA CAWSVQYNSPLHF TGTGCCTGGAGTGTACAGTATAATTCACCCCTCCACTTT
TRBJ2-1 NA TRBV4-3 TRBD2 CASSQDISGSYEQFF TGCGCCAGCAGCCAAGATATTAGCGGGAGTTATGAGCAGTTCTTC
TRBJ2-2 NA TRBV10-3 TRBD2 CAISGSPGLAGGTGELFF TGTGCCATCAGCGGCTCACCGGGACTAGCGGGAGGAACCGGGGAGCTGTTTTTT
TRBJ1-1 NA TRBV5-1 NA CASFGSMNTEAFF TGCGCCAGTTTTGGTAGCATGAACACTGAAGCTTTCTTT
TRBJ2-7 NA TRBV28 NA CASSAPPGMREQYF TGTGCCAGCAGTGCCCCCCCGGGGATGAGGGAGCAGTACTTC
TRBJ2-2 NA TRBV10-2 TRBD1 CAGTNRTGGNGELFF TGCGCCGGAACCAATAGGACAGGGGGTAACGGGGAGCTGTTTTTT
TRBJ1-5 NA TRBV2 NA CASSTQGVDNQPQHF TGTGCCAGCAGTACACAGGGAGTTGACAATCAGCCCCAGCATTTT
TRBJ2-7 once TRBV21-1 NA CASSKPGTLIRAYEQYF TGTGCCAGCAGCAAACCGGGGACACTCATAAGGGCCTACGAGCAGTACTTC
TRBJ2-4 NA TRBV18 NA CASSPPEGGGKNIQYF TGTGCCAGCTCACCACCTGAAGGGGGAGGCAAAAACATTCAGTACTTC
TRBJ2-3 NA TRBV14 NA CASSLQWVSTDTQYF TGTGCCAGCAGCCTACAGTGGGTGTCAACAGATACGCAGTATTTT
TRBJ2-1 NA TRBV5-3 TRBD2 CARSRRGLARRAFYYNEQFF TGTGCCAGAAGCCGCAGGGGACTAGCGAGAAGGGCTTTCTACTACAATGAGCAGTTCTTC
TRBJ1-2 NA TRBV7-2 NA CASSLSGAASNYGYTF TGTGCCAGCAGCTTATCCGGGGCAGCCTCTAACTATGGCTACACCTTC
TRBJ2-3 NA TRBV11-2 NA CASSLSRTDTQYF TGTGCCAGCAGCTTAAGTAGAACAGATACGCAGTATTTT
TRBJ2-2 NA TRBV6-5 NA CASSYSPRTGGELFF TGTGCCAGCAGTTACTCGCCGAGAACGGGCGGGGAGCTGTTTTTT
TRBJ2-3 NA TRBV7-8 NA CASSLDGGPTDTQYF TGTGCCAGCAGCTTGGATGGGGGACCCACAGATACGCAGTATTTT
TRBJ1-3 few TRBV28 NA CASSPGGQNSGNTIYF TGTGCCAGCAGCCCGGGGGGGCAGAACTCTGGAAACACCATATATTTT
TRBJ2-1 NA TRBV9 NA CASSVLSGNYNEQFF TGTGCCAGCAGCGTACTATCGGGGAACTACAATGAGCAGTTCTTC
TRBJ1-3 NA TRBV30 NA CAWSDLSGNTIYF TGTGCCTGGAGTGATCTCTCTGGAAACACCATATATTTT
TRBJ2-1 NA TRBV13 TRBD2 CASSRLSGSAHEQFF TGTGCCAGCAGCCGCCTTAGCGGGAGTGCCCATGAGCAGTTCTTC
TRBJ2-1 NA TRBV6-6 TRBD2 CASRVFLAGEGNEQFF TGTGCCAGCAGAGTCTTCCTAGCGGGGGAGGGCAATGAGCAGTTCTTC
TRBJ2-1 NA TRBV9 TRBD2 CASSETSGSYNEQFF TGTGCCAGCAGCGAGACTAGCGGCTCCTACAATGAGCAGTTCTTC
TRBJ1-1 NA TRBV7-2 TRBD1 CASNQQGMNTEAFF TGTGCCAGCAACCAACAGGGGATGAACACTGAAGCTTTCTTT